A single sample gave rise to the 15 T cell receptor beta chains below, sequenced in a study of T cell responses to AZD1222 COVID-19 vaccine. Profiling relied on immunoSEQ multiplex PCR, and the TCRdb table lists in-frame clones only, not all of them. This sample has 70,000 to 95,000 clones; 85% to 90% occur once, and the top ten carry approximately 5.2%. Source: peripheral blood, taken 28 days after the second AZD1222 dose. The receptors stem from an adult who received the AZD1222 COVID-19 vaccine.

This chain connects TRBV3-1 (or the pseudogene TRBV3-2) to TRBJ2-5; 8 bases map to TRBD2. Germline V lookup: CDR1 LGHDT, CDR2 YNNKEL (reference sequence). Trimming took 8 bases from V and 0 from J; bases not matched to a gene: 5. The CDR3 is made up of 14 amino acids. The CDR3 bases are TGTGCCAGCGTGCCCGGGGGGGACCAAGAGACCCAGTACTTC. Protein sequence: CASVPGGDQETQYF.

The chain is built from TRBV3-1 (or the pseudogene TRBV3-2) and TRBJ2-5; the D is unclear. V was pared by 0 bases and J by 4 bases, with 15 bases between. CDR1 is LGHDT, CDR2 YNNKEL, per germline (reference sequence). This CDR3 comprises 16 residues. CDR3 in amino acids: CASSQDRRPRGETQYF. Written as DNA, the CDR3 is TGTGCCAGCAGCCAAGATCGTAGACCCCGTGGAGAGACCCAGTACTTC.

CDR3 sequence: CASSQDRPPGNEQFF. CDR3 nucleotide sequence: TGTGCCAGCAGTCAGGACAGGCCGCCGGGCAATGAGCAGTTCTTC. The rearrangement links TRBV7-3 to TRBJ2-1; 7 nucleotides align to TRBD1. J gave up 6 bases and V 6 bases, and 11 bases lay outside the gene matches. The CDR3 loop spans 15 amino acids. The germline V gene encodes CDR1 SGHTA and CDR2 FQGTGA.

This rearrangement joins TRBV5-1 to TRBJ1-1; D is undetermined. Trimming cost V 1 base and J 5 bases, with 15 bases left between them. Germline-derived CDR1 and CDR2 are SGHRS and YFSETQ. CDR3 length: 15 residues. Here the CDR3 reads CASSLIGQRATEAFF. DNA of the CDR3: TGCGCCAGCAGCTTGATAGGTCAGAGGGCTACTGAAGCTTTCTTT.

V gene TRBV7-3 combines with J gene TRBJ2-1; either TRBD1 or TRBD2 may fit D (5 bases each). CDR1 SGHTA and CDR2 FQGTGA come from the germline V gene. Trimming stripped 5 bases from V and 4 bases from J, with 18 bases between. This CDR3 spans 16 amino acids. Here the CDR3 DNA reads TGTGCCAGCAGCCGTACGTCCGGGGCACGGTACAATGAGCAGTTCTTC. Encoded protein: CASSRTSGARYNEQFF.

This chain joins TRBV29-1 and TRBJ1-5, with TRBD1 identical over 7 bases. This CDR3 comprises 13 residues. From germline, CDR1 is SQVTM and CDR2 ANQGSEA. The J segment lost 0 bases and the V segment lost 4 bases, leaving 0 bases of the junction unmatched. CDR3 sequence (DNA): TGCAGCGTTGCAGGGGGTAGCAATCAGCCCCAGCATTTT. This encodes CSVAGGSNQPQHF.

This clone has a handful of counts. The genes are TRBV7-9 and TRBJ1-2; 7 bases match TRBD1. Trimming cost V 5 bases and J 6 bases; bases outside gene matches: 6. Germline CDR1 SEHNR, CDR2 FQNEAQ (reference sequence). This CDR3 is 13 amino acids long. The CDR3: CASSVTGVDGYTF. CDR3 bases: TGTGCCAGCAGCGTTACAGGGGTCGATGGCTACACCTTC.

The J gene is TRBJ1-5, the V gene TRBV19, with TRBD1 identical over 8 bases. Trimming cost V 5 bases and J 6 bases; bases outside gene matches: 9. The CDR3 covers 15 residues. Per germline, CDR1 LNHDA and CDR2 SQIVND (reference sequence). CDR3 protein: CASSPDRGWGQPQHF. The CDR3, as DNA: TGTGCCAGTAGTCCTGACAGGGGATGGGGTCAGCCCCAGCATTTT.

This chain uses TRBV6-1 with TRBJ1-3; D unclear. V was pared by 0 bases and J by 0 bases, with 12 bases between. CDR1 MNHNS and CDR2 SASEGT come from the germline V gene. This CDR3 contains 17 residues. CDR3: CASSEARAGTSGNTIYF. For the CDR3, the DNA is TGTGCCAGCAGTGAAGCGCGGGCTGGAACCTCTGGAAACACCATATATTTT.

The V gene is TRBV7-9, the J gene TRBJ2-7, with a possible D match to TRBD1 (6 bases). This CDR3 spans 14 amino acids. Trimming cost V 4 bases and J 1 base, with 11 bases left between them. Germline-derived CDR1 and CDR2 are SEHNR and FQNEAQ (reference sequence). The CDR3 loop reads CASSSHRDSYEQYF. DNA of the CDR3: TGTGCCAGCAGCTCGCACAGGGATTCCTACGAGCAGTACTTC.

The rearrangement uses TRBV3-1 (or the pseudogene TRBV3-2) and TRBJ2-5; 9 positions agree with TRBD2. The CDR3 totals 14 residues. The germline CDR1 and CDR2 sequences are LGHDT and YNNKEL (reference sequence). J was trimmed by 4 bases and V by 1 base; bases with no gene match: 1. CDR3 nucleotide sequence: TGTGCCAGCAGCCAAGGGCGGGGGGGAGAGACCCAGTACTTC. Translating gives CASSQGRGGETQYF.

This chain joins TRBV29-1 and TRBJ2-7, with a weak D call TRBD2 (6 bases). This CDR3 region has 12 residues. The germline V gene encodes CDR1 SQVTM and CDR2 ANQGSEA. With 7 bases removed from V and 6 bases from J, the gap between germline ends came to 16 bases. The CDR3 protein is CSGGEQGGEQYF. CDR3 sequence (DNA): TGCAGCGGGGGGGAACAAGGAGGCGAGCAGTACTTC.

This chain joins TRBV13 and TRBJ2-7; D possibly matches TRBD1 or TRBD2 (5 bases each). Germline V gene lookup returns CDR1 PRHDT and CDR2 FYEKMQ (reference sequence). V was cut by 0 bases and J by 2 bases, with 8 bases left in between. The CDR3 contains 14 residues. As DNA, the CDR3 is TGTGCCAGCAGCTTAGGGCAGGGAGCCTACGAGCAGTACTTC. The encoded protein is CASSLGQGAYEQYF.

The CDR3 spells CASSAQGAQKLFF. CDR3 bases: TGTGCCAGCAGTGCACAGGGGGCGCAAAAACTGTTTTTT. V usage is TRBV27 and J usage is TRBJ1-4, with 9 bases fitting TRBD1. Germline V gene lookup returns CDR1 MNHEY and CDR2 SMNVEV (reference sequence). This CDR3 spans 13 amino acids. The ends lost 5 bases at V and 9 bases at J; junction bases unmatched: 4.

The CDR3 region has the DNA TGCAGCGTTGAATTGGGAGCCGAGACCCAGTACTTC. This translates into CSVELGAETQYF. V and J are TRBV29-1 and TRBJ2-5, with D possibly being TRBD2 (5 bases). Germline CDR1 SQVTM, CDR2 ANQGSEA. Trimming left V 2 bases short and J 5 bases short, with 9 bases between. CDR3 size: 12 residues.